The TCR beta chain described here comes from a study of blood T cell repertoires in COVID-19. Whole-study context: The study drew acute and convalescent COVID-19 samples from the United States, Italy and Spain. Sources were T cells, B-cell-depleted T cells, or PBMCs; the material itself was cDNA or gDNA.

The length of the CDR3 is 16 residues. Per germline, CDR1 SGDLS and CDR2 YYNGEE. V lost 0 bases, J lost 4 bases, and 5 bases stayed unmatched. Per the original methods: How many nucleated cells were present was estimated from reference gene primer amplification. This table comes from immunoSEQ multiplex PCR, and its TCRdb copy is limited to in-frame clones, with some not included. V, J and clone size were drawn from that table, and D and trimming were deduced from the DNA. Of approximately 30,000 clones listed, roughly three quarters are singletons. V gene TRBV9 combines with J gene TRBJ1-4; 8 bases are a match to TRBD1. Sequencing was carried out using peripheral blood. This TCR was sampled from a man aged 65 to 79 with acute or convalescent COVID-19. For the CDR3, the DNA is TGTGCCAGCAGCGTAGGGTTGGGACAGGATAATGAAAAACTGTTTTTT. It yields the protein CASSVGLGQDNEKLFF. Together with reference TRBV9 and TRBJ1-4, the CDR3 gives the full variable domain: DSGVTQTPKHLITATGQRVTLRCSPRSGDLSVYWYQQSLDQGLQFLIQYYNGEERAKGNILERFSAQQFPDLHSELNLSSLELGDSALYFCASSVGLGQDNEKLFFGSGTQLSVL.